The 17 T cell receptor beta chains reported below all come from one sample, sequenced in a study of shared clonotypes between healthy human individuals. Sequencing was performed with immunoSEQ multiplex PCR; in TCRdb, only in-frame clones are kept and a portion is missing. The sample comprises fewer than 3 million clones, around 92% of which are singletons, and approximately 0.39% rests with the top ten. Material: naive CD4+ T cells from PBMCs. Described subset: CD45RA+ positively selected. These TCRs come from a man younger than 35 in good health. Some clones in this sample may be carry-over from other donors' samples.

This sequence joins TRBV14 and TRBJ1-5; the D is unclear. Trimming took 3 bases from V and 6 from J, leaving 9 bases between them. Germline V gene data show CDR1 as SGHDN and CDR2 as FVKESK. The CDR3 sequence is 13 residues long. Here the CDR3 DNA reads TGTGCCAGCAGCCACCAACAGCCTCAGCCCCAGCATTTT. Translation: CASSHQQPQPQHF.

The rearrangement joins TRBV28 to TRBJ2-7, with D possibly being TRBD1 (6 bases). This CDR3 is built from 13 residues. The V gene's germline CDR1 is MDHEN and CDR2 SYDVKM. The ends were cut back, 3 bases at V and 12 bases at J, with 18 bases in the middle. The CDR3 here is CASSFRGVGRAYF. CDR3 nucleotide sequence: TGTGCCAGCAGTTTCAGGGGTGTGGGACGAGCGTACTTC.

The rearrangement joins TRBV5-5 to TRBJ2-7; D may be TRBD2 (5 bases). The length of the CDR3 is 14 residues. V was shortened by 0 bases and J by 7 bases, with 14 bases between the two germline ends. The V gene's germline CDR1 is SGHKS and CDR2 YYEKEE (reference sequence). The CDR3 is CASSLELASGEQYF. CDR3 DNA: TGTGCCAGCAGCTTGGAGCTGGCCTCGGGGGAGCAGTACTTC. Full variable domain (rest looked up from reference TRBV5-5 and TRBJ2-7): DAGVTQSPTHLIKTRGQQVTLRCSPISGHKSVSWYQQVLGQGPQFIFQYYEKEERGRGNFPDRFSARQFPNYSSELNVNALLLGDSALYLCASSLELASGEQYFGPGTRLTVT.

The V call is TRBV10-3, the J call TRBJ2-7; D is uncertain. Trimming left V 7 bases short and J 5 bases short, with 18 bases between. CDR1 and CDR2 from the germline V gene are ENHRY and SYGVKD. The CDR3 contains 14 residues. The CDR3 coding sequence is TGTGCCATCACCCAGACACCCAGGTCCGACGAGCAGTACTTC. It is translated as CAITQTPRSDEQYF.

The chain links TRBV7-9 to TRBJ1-1; tentative D call: TRBD1 (5 bases). CDR3 length: 12 residues. The V and J ends lost 4 bases and 4 bases respectively, with 7 bases between them. Germline-derived CDR1 and CDR2 are SEHNR and FQNEAQ (reference sequence). The CDR3 here is CASSWQGTEAFF. CDR3 DNA: TGTGCCAGCAGCTGGCAGGGCACTGAAGCTTTCTTT.

The gene calls are TRBV4-1 and TRBJ1-1; 9 bases are shared with TRBD1. The V and J ends lost 2 bases and 0 bases, in that order; junction bases with no gene match: 7. The CDR3 covers 17 residues. In germline, CDR1 is MGHRA, CDR2 YSYEKL. DNA for the CDR3: TGCGCCAGCAGCCAATATGGGACAGGGATCTTGAACACTGAAGCTTTCTTT. As protein: CASSQYGTGILNTEAFF.

This chain connects TRBV11-2 to TRBJ2-1, with 7 bases aligning to TRBD2. In germline, CDR1 is SGHAT, CDR2 FQNNGV. Trimming took 4 bases from V and 5 from J; bases not matched to a gene: 8. This CDR3 region has 15 residues. CDR3 in DNA: TGTGCCAGCAGCTCGGGACTACCCGCAAACAATGAGCAGTTCTTC. Amino acid sequence: CASSSGLPANNEQFF.

In this sample, this clone turned up once. This chain joins TRBV18 and TRBJ2-6, with 7 positions matching TRBD1. CDR3 length: 17 residues. J was trimmed by 2 bases and V by 2 bases; bases with no gene match: 6. Germline assignment: CDR1 KGHSH and CDR2 LQKENI. This chain's CDR3 is CASSPAPGGAGANVLTF. CDR3 nucleotide sequence: TGTGCCAGCTCACCAGCACCAGGGGGAGCTGGGGCCAACGTCCTGACTTTC.

The chain carries TRBV2 and TRBJ2-7; no clear D. V lost 3 bases and J 7 bases, leaving 10 bases between the germline ends. This CDR3 has 12 residues. Germline CDR1 reads SNHLY; CDR2 reads FYNNEI. The CDR3 is CASSEPSDEQYF. CDR3 nucleotides: TGTGCCAGCAGTGAGCCGTCTGATGAGCAGTACTTC. The full variable domain, its missing parts supplied by reference TRBV2 and TRBJ2-7, is EPEVTQTPSHQVTQMGQEVILRCVPISNHLYFYWYRQILGQKVEFLVSFYNNEISEKSEIFDDQFSVERPDGSNFTLKIRSTKLEDSAMYFCASSEPSDEQYFGPGTRLTVT.

The chain is built from TRBV25-1 and TRBJ2-1; either TRBD1 or TRBD2 may fit D (5 bases each). V lost 1 base and J lost 5, with 12 bases in between. This CDR3 has 15 residues. Germline V CDR1 and CDR2: MGHDK, SYGVNS. The CDR3: CASSESGPPHNEQFF. DNA for the CDR3: TGTGCCAGCAGTGAATCGGGACCACCCCACAATGAGCAGTTCTTC.

The chain has TRBV7-2 and TRBJ1-5; D is ambiguous. V dropped 1 base and J dropped 7 bases, with 11 bases sitting between them. This CDR3 region has 14 residues. The V gene's germline CDR1 is SGHTA and CDR2 FQGNSA. The CDR3 coding sequence is TGTGCCAGCAGCTTAGACACCGCTGTCCAGCCCCAGCATTTT. Translated: CASSLDTAVQPQHF. The variable domain in full, with the rest retrieved from reference TRBV7-2 and TRBJ1-5, is GAGVSQSPSNKVTEKGKDVELRCDPISGHTALYWYRQSLGQGLEFLIYFQGNSAPDKSGLPSDRFSAERTGGSVSTLTIQRTQQEDSAVYLCASSLDTAVQPQHFGDGTRLSIL.

The chain has TRBV7-9 and TRBJ1-3; D possibly corresponds to TRBD1 (6 bases). V lost 1 base and J 0 bases, leaving 10 bases between the germline ends. CDR3 size: 16 residues. In germline, CDR1 is SEHNR, CDR2 FQNEAQ (reference sequence). The CDR3 DNA sequence: TGTGCCAGCAGCTTAGTAGGGGGGGGCTCTGGAAACACCATATATTTT. Translation gives CASSLVGGGSGNTIYF.

The chain combines TRBV7-3 with TRBJ2-5; D is unclear. V was clipped by 3 bases and J by 2 bases, with 7 bases between them. The germline CDR1 and CDR2 sequences are SGHTA and FQGTGA. This CDR3 has 13 residues. DNA of the CDR3: TGTGCCAGCAGCTTTGCCCGTCAAGAGACCCAGTACTTC. Its translation is CASSFARQETQYF. Full variable domain (remainder filled in from reference TRBV7-3 and TRBJ2-5): GAGVSQTPSNKVTEKGKYVELRCDPISGHTALYWYRQSLGQGPEFLIYFQGTGAADDSGLPNDRFFAVRPEGSVSTLKIQRTERGDSAVYLCASSFARQETQYFGPGTRLLVL.

The chain employs TRBV7-9 and TRBJ2-5; no clear D gene. The V gene's germline CDR1 is SEHNR and CDR2 FQNEAQ (reference sequence). The CDR3 length is 13 residues. The ends were cut back, 1 base at V and 5 bases at J, with 8 bases in the middle. This CDR3 reads CASSLGQLETQYF. Written as DNA, the CDR3 is TGTGCCAGCAGCTTAGGGCAGTTGGAGACCCAGTACTTC.

V gene TRBV9 combines with J gene TRBJ1-2, with 9 bases that match TRBD1. This CDR3 comprises 16 residues. With V trimmed by 3 bases and J by 8 bases, 14 bases remained unmatched. Germline CDR1 is SGDLS and CDR2 is YYNGEE. Here the CDR3 reads CASSAIYSGTGMGYTF. The CDR3 coding sequence is TGTGCCAGCAGCGCCATATATTCCGGGACAGGGATGGGCTACACCTTC.

The genes are TRBV5-5 and TRBJ1-5; no clear D. V lost 2 bases, J lost 1 base, and 7 bases lay in between. CDR1 is SGHKS, CDR2 YYEKEE, per germline (reference sequence). This CDR3 is built from 14 residues. CDR3 DNA sequence: TGTGCCAGCAGCTTTATGGGGAGCAATCAGCCCCAGCATTTT. It specifies CASSFMGSNQPQHF.

This chain uses TRBV11-2 with TRBJ2-5; 9 nucleotides line up with TRBD2. This CDR3 has 14 amino acids. In germline, CDR1 is SGHAT, CDR2 FQNNGV. The ends lost 3 bases at V and 4 bases at J; junction bases unmatched: 3. In DNA, the CDR3 is TGTGCCAGCAGCTTCCCTAGCGGGATAGAGACCCAGTACTTC. Encoded protein: CASSFPSGIETQYF. Supplemented by reference TRBV11-2 and TRBJ2-5, the full variable domain reads EAGVAQSPRYKIIEKRQSVAFWCNPISGHATLYWYQQILGQGPKLLIQFQNNGVVDDSQLPKDRFSAERLKGVDSTLKIQPAKLEDSAVYLCASSFPSGIETQYFGPGTRLLVL.